Sequencing of this T cell receptor beta chain was carried out in a study of CD8+ T cells in alopecia areata. The CDR3 is made up of 12 amino acids. Germline CDR1 reads GTSNPN; CDR2 reads SVGIG (reference sequence). Trimming took 1 base from V and 5 from J, leaving 8 bases between them. Sequencing templates came from extracted RNA that was reverse transcribed into cDNA. Clones were read by immunoSEQ multiplex PCR, and TCRdb kept only the in-frame ones, dropping some. Of roughly 250,000 clones listed, roughly two thirds are singletons. The TCR sequence derives from a human donor with alopecia areata. This specimen consisted of CD4+ T cells sorted from blood, obtained at week 0. V and J are TRBV30 and TRBJ1-2; no clear D gene. The CDR3 spells CAWSAGQYGYTF. CDR3 nucleotide sequence: TGTGCCTGGAGTGCTGGGCAGTATGGCTACACCTTC.